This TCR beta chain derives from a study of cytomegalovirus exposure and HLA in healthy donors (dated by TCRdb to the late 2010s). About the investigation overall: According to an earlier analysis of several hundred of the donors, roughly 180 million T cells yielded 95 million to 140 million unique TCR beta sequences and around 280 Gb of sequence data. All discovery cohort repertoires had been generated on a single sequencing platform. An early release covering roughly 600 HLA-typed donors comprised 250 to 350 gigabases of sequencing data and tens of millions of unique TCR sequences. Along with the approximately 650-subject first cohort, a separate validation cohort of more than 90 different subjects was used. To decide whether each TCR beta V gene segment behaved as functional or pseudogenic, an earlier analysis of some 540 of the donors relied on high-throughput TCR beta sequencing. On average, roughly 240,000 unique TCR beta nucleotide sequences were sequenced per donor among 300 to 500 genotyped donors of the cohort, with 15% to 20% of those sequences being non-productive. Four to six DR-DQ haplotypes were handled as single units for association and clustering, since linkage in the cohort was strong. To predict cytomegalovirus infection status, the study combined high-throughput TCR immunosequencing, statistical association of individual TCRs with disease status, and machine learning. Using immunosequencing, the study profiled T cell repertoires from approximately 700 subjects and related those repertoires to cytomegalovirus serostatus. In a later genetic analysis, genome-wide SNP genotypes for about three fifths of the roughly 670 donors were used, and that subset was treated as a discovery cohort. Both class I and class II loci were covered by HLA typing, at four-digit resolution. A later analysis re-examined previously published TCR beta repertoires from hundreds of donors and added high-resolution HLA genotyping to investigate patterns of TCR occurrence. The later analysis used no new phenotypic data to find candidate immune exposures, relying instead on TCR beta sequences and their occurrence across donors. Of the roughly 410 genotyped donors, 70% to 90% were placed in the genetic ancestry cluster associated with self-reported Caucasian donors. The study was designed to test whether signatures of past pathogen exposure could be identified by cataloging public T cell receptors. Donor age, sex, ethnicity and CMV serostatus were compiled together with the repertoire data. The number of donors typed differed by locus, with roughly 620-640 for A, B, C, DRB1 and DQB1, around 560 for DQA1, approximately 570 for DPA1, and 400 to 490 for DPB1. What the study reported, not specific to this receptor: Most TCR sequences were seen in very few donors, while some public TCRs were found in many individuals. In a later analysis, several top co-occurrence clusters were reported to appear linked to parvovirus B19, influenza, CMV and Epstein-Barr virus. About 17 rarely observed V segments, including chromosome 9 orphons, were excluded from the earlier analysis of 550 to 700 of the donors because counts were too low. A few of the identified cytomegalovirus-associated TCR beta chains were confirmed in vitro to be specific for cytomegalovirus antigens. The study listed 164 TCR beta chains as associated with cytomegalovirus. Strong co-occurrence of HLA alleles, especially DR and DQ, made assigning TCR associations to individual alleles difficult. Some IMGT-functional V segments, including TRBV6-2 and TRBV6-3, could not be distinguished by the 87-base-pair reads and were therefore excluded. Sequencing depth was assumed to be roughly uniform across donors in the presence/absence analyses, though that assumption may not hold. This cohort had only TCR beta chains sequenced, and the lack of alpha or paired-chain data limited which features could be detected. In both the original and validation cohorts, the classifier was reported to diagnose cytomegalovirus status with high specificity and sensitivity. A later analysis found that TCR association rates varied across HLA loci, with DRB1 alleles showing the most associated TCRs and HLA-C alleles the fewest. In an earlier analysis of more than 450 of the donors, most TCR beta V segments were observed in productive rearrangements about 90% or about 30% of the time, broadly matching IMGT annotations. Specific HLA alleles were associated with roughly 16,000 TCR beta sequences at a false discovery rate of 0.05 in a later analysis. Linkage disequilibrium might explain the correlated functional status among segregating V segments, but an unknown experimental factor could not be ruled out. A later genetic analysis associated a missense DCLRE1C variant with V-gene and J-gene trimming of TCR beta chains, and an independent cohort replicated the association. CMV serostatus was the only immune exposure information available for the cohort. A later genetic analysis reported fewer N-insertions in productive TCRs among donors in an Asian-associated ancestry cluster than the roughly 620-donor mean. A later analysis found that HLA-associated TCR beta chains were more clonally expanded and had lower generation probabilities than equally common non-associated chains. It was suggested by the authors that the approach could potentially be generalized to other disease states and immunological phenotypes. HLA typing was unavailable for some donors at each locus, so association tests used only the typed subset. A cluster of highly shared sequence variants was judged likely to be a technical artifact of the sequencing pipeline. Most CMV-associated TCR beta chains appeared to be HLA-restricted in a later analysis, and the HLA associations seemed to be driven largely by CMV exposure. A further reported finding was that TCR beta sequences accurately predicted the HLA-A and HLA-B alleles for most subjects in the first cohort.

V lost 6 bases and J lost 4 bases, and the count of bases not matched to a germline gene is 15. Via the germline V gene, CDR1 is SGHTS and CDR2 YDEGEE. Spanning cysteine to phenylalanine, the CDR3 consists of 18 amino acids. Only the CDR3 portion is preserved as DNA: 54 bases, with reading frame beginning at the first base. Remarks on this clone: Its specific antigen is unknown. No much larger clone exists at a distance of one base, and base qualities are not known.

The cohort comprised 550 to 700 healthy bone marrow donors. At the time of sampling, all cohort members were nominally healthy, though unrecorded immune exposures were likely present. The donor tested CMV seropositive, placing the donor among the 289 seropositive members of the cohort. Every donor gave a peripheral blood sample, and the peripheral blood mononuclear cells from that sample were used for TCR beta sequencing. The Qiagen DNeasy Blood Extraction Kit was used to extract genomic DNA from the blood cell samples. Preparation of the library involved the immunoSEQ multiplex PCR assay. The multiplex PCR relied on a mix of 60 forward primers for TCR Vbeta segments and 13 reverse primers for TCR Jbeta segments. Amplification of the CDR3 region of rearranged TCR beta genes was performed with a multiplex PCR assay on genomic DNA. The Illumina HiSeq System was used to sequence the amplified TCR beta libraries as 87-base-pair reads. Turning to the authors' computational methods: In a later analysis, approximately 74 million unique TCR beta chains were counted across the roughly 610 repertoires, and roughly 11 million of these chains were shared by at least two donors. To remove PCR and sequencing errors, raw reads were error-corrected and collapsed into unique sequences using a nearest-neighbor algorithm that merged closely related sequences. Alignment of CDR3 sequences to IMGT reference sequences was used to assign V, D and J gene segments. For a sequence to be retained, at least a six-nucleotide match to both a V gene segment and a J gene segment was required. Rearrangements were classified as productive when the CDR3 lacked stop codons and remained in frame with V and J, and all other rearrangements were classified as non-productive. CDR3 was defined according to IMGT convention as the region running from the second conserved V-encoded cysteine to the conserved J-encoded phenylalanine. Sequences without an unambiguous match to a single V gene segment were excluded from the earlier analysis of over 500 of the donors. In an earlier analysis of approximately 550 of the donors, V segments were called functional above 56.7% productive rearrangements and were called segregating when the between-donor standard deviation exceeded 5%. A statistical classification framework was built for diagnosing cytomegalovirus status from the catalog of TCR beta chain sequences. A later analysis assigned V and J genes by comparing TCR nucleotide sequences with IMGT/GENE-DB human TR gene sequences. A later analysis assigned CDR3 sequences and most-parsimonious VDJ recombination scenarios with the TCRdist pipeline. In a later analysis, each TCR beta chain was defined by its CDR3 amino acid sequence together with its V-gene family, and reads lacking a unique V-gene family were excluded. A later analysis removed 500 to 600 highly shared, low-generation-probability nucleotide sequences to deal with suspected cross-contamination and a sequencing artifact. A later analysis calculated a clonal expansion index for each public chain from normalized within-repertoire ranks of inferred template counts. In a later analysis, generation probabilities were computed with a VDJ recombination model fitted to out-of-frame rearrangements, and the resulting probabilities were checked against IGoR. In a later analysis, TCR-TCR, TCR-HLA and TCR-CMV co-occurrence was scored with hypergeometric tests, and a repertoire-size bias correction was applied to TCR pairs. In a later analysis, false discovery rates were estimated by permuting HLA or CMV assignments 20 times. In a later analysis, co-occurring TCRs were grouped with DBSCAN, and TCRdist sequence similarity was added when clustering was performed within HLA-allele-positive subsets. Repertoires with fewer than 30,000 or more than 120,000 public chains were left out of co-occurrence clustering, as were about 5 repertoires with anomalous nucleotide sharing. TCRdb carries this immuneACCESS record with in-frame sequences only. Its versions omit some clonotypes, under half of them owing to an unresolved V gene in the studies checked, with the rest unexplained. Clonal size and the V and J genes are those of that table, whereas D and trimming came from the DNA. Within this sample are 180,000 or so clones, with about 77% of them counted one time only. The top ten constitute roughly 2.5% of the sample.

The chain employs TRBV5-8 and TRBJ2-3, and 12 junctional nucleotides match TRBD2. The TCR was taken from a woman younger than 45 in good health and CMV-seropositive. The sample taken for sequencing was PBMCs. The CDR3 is CASIPLLAGGSGADTQYF. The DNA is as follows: TGTGCCAGCATCCCGCTACTAGCGGGGGGATCGGGGGCAGATACGCAGTATTTT.